The 21 T cell receptor beta chains reported below all come from one sample, sequenced in a study of T cell clonotyping in hematopoietic cell transplantation. Data came from immunoSEQ multiplex PCR; TCRdb stores just in-frame clones and leaves some out. Among 15,000 or so clones listed, around 60% were seen once. This material consisted of PBMCs, taken 30 days after allogeneic stem cell transplant. The receptors come from a male patient in his fifties who had an allogeneic stem cell transplant from an unrelated donor, so T cells may come from the graft donor. Some clones in this sample may be carry-over from other donors' samples.

The gene calls are TRBV27 and TRBJ2-7; 7 bases agree with TRBD2. There are 15 residues in the CDR3. Unmatched junction bases numbered 5, after V lost 1 base and J lost 2 bases. Germline V lookup: CDR1 MNHEY, CDR2 SMNVEV (reference sequence). The chain's CDR3 is CASSLYSGRAYEQYF. CDR3 nucleotide sequence: TGTGCCAGCAGTTTATATTCGGGGAGGGCCTACGAGCAGTACTTC.

This chain joins TRBV30 and TRBJ2-7; 7 nucleotides agree with TRBD1. This CDR3 is built from 14 residues. Germline CDR1 and CDR2: GTSNPN and SVGIG (reference sequence). V was pared by 4 bases and J by 2 bases, with 8 bases of the junction left unmatched. In DNA, the CDR3 is TGTGCCTGGACCAGATCGACAGGGCCCTACGAGCAGTACTTC. Its translation: CAWTRSTGPYEQYF.

The rearrangement uses TRBV7-6 and TRBJ2-7; perhaps D is TRBD1 or TRBD2 (6 bases each). From germline, CDR1 is SGHVS and CDR2 FNYEAQ. The length of the CDR3 is 16 residues. Trimming left V 3 bases short and J 0 bases short, with 15 bases between. As DNA, the CDR3 is TGTGCCAGCAGCTTGGAGGGGACAACAAGCTCCTACGAGCAGTACTTC. Its protein product is CASSLEGTTSSYEQYF.

For the CDR3, the DNA is TGCGCCAGCAGTGATAGGGGACTGGGGCCCCAGCATTTT. The encoded protein is CASSDRGLGPQHF. The genes are TRBV10-2 and TRBJ1-5; D is possibly TRBD1 (5 bases). The germline V gene encodes CDR1 WSHSY and CDR2 SAAADI. This CDR3 is 13 amino acids long. The V end was cut by 3 bases, the J end by 9 bases, with 12 bases between.

This clone was found a few times. The chain carries TRBV4-2 and TRBJ1-1; D may be TRBD1 (5 bases). V was shortened by 1 base and J by 7 bases, with 10 bases between the two germline ends. There are 13 residues in the CDR3. Germline V gives CDR1 LGHNA, CDR2 YNFKEQ. The CDR3: CASSQVRANEAFF. The CDR3 DNA sequence: TGTGCCAGCAGCCAAGTCAGGGCGAATGAAGCTTTCTTT.

This sequence joins TRBV4-2 and TRBJ1-6; maybe TRBD1 (5 bases). Trimming removed 4 bases at V and 8 bases at J, with 15 bases between. Germline CDR1 LGHNA, CDR2 YNFKEQ. This CDR3 region has 15 residues. The CDR3 region is CASSLPGRRDSPLHF. CDR3 in DNA: TGTGCCAGCAGCCTTCCGGGACGGAGAGATTCACCCCTCCACTTT.

The V and J genes are TRBV2 and TRBJ2-7; 10 nucleotides line up with TRBD2. There are 15 residues in the CDR3. The ends lost 2 bases at V and 2 bases at J; junction bases unmatched: 3. Germline-derived CDR1 and CDR2 are SNHLY and FYNNEI. CDR3 amino acids: CASSEKAGGPYEQYF. The CDR3 coding sequence is TGTGCCAGCAGTGAAAAAGCGGGGGGGCCCTACGAGCAGTACTTC.

This rearrangement joins TRBV11-2 to TRBJ1-5; no firm D call. Germline CDR1 reads SGHAT; CDR2 reads FQNNGV. The ends were cut back, 3 bases at V and 5 bases at J, with 8 bases in the middle. This CDR3 region has 13 residues. In DNA form, the CDR3 reads TGTGCCAGCAGCTTGACCGGGGATCAGCCCCAGCATTTT. This encodes CASSLTGDQPQHF.

This chain uses TRBV30 with TRBJ2-3; TRBD1 matches 7 bases. Trimming at V came to 3 bases and at J to 9 bases, leaving 9 bases not matched to a gene. There are 13 residues in the CDR3. Germline-derived CDR1 and CDR2 are GTSNPN and SVGIG (reference sequence). CDR3 nucleotide sequence: TGTGCCTGGAGAGACGGGACAGTGGGGACGCAGTATTTT. Translation gives CAWRDGTVGTQYF. Filled out from reference TRBV30 and TRBJ2-3, the complete variable domain reads SQTIHQWPATLVQPVGSPLSLECTVEGTSNPNLYWYRQAAGRGLQLLFYSVGIGQISSEVPQNLSASRPQDRQFILSSKKLLLSDSGFYLCAWRDGTVGTQYFGPGTRLTVL.

This clone was seen more than once but under ten times. The chain links TRBV30 to TRBJ1-4; TRBD1 matches 8 bases. The CDR3 has 15 residues. V gave up 1 base and J gave up 7 bases; unmatched junction bases: 8. Looked up from germline, CDR1 is GTSNPN and CDR2 is SVGIG (reference sequence). The CDR3 nucleotides read TGTGCCTGGAGTGCGCCAGGGGGCTGGGGTGAAAAACTGTTTTTT. It specifies CAWSAPGGWGEKLFF.

This clone was seen a handful of times. This chain joins TRBV7-9 and TRBJ2-7, with D possibly matching TRBD2 (6 bases). The length of the CDR3 is 14 residues. Germline V gene data show CDR1 as SEHNR and CDR2 as FQNEAQ (reference sequence). V shed 1 base and J shed 2 bases, with 9 bases lying between them. CDR3 sequence reads: CASSLGGEPYEQYF. The CDR3 nucleotides read TGTGCCAGCAGCTTAGGCGGGGAACCCTACGAGCAGTACTTC.

The rearrangement joins TRBV10-3 to TRBJ1-5; D is possibly TRBD1 (5 bases). Germline loops: CDR1 ENHRY, CDR2 SYGVKD. The CDR3 extends over 14 amino acids. Trimming pared 3 bases from V and 7 bases from J, leaving 13 bases between. CDR3 residues: CAISDGAVWQPQHF. The CDR3 DNA reads as TGTGCCATCAGTGACGGGGCAGTATGGCAGCCCCAGCATTTT.

CDR3 in DNA: TGTGCCAGCAGCGCGACAGGCTACGAGCAGTACTTC. Residues: CASSATGYEQYF. V is TRBV7-6 and J is TRBJ2-7; maybe TRBD1 (6 bases). Germline V gene data show CDR1 as SGHVS and CDR2 as FNYEAQ. V shed 5 bases and J shed 3 bases, with 8 bases lying between them. The CDR3 sequence is 12 residues long. The variable domain in full, completed from reference TRBV7-6 and TRBJ2-7, reads GAGVSQSPRYKVTKRGQDVALRCDPISGHVSLYWYRQALGQGPEFLTYFNYEAQQDKSGLPNDRFSAERPEGSISTLTIQRTEQRDSAMYRCASSATGYEQYFGPGTRLTVT.

This chain joins TRBV25-1 and TRBJ2-7; perhaps TRBD2 as D (5 bases). The V gene's germline CDR1 is MGHDK and CDR2 SYGVNS. CDR3 length equals 14 residues. The CDR3: CEEEAKGRPYEQYF. The CDR3 coding sequence is TGTGAAGAGGAGGCCAAAGGTCGGCCCTACGAGCAGTACTTC.

The chain employs TRBV5-1 and TRBJ1-2; the D gene is possibly TRBD1 (5 bases). With 5 bases removed from V and 6 bases from J, the gap between germline ends came to 14 bases. The CDR3 is made up of 13 amino acids. Germline V CDR1 and CDR2: SGHRS, YFSETQ. As DNA, the CDR3 is TGCGCCAGCAGGATTGGGACTTCCGATGGCTACACCTTC. Translating gives CASRIGTSDGYTF.

J is TRBJ1-1 and V is TRBV4-3; D is perhaps TRBD1 (6 bases). Trimming removed 4 bases at V and 1 base at J, with 13 bases between. CDR3 length: 15 residues. Germline V gene data show CDR1 as LGHNA and CDR2 as YSLEER. The CDR3 protein is CASSPLGQRNTEAFF. As DNA, the CDR3 is TGCGCCAGCAGCCCACTGGGACAAAGGAACACTGAAGCTTTCTTT.

A few counts support this clone. The V call is TRBV6-5, the J call TRBJ2-4; 8 nucleotides align to TRBD2. The germline gives CDR1 MNHEY, CDR2 SVGAGI. The junction had 8 bases not matched to a gene; V was cut back by 6 bases and J by 4 bases. The CDR3 has 15 amino acids. The CDR3: CASRAEREWKNIQYF. The CDR3 nucleotides read TGTGCCAGCAGGGCGGAGCGGGAGTGGAAAAACATTCAGTACTTC.

The chain carries TRBV28 and TRBJ1-2, with TRBD1 matching 7 bases. Per germline, CDR1 MDHEN and CDR2 SYDVKM. CDR3 length equals 16 residues. The V gene end was trimmed by 3 bases and the J gene end by 7 bases; junction bases not matched to a gene: 14. CDR3 in DNA: TGTGCCAGCAGTTTCCAACGGGCGACAGGGCACTCTGGCTACACCTTC. Protein product: CASSFQRATGHSGYTF.

This clone counts as medium-sized. The chain joins TRBV19 to TRBJ2-1, with 12 bases identical to TRBD2. This CDR3 is 15 amino acids long. V lost 3 bases and J lost 4; bases outside the gene matches: 1. Germline V gene sequence: CDR1 LNHDA, CDR2 SQIVND (reference sequence). DNA for the CDR3: TGTGCCAGTAGTATGACTAGCGGGGGATACAATGAGCAGTTCTTC. Protein sequence: CASSMTSGGYNEQFF.

CDR3 amino acids: CASNVPGQGADTQYF. In nucleotides, the CDR3 is TGTGCCAGCAACGTCCCGGGACAGGGGGCAGATACGCAGTATTTT. The chain links TRBV5-6 to TRBJ2-3; 11 bases agree with TRBD1. V shed 6 bases, J shed 4 bases, and the junction held 7 bases outside the gene matches. Germline CDR1 is SGHDT and CDR2 is YYEEEE. CDR3 length: 15 amino acids.

The rearrangement links TRBV2 to TRBJ2-2, with D perhaps TRBD2 (6 bases). The length of the CDR3 is 12 residues. V shed 11 bases and J shed 4 bases, with 11 bases lying between them. Germline V CDR1 and CDR2: SNHLY, FYNNEI. CDR3 region: CAVSSVTGELFF. The CDR3 DNA follows: TGTGCCGTCTCTAGCGTCACCGGGGAGCTGTTTTTT.